This TCR beta chain comes out of a study of shared clonotypes between healthy human individuals. CD4+ cell separation produced CD45RA+ naive and CD45RA-negative memory subsets. Assay used: immunoSEQ multiplex PCR; TCRdb lists only in-frame clones, some missing. In the table there are over 2 million clones, roughly 94% of which are singletons. Study-level results: It was the few donors that limited the genetic and exposure-history diversity represented. Larger richness was generally estimated for naive than memory subsets. Blood was the sole source, and tissue repertoires probably differ.

As concerns this clone: Its antigen is as yet unknown.

The CDR3 sequence is 12 residues long. The V gene's germline CDR1 is GTSNPN and CDR2 SVGIG (reference sequence). The ends were cut back, 3 bases at V and 5 bases at J, with 9 bases in the middle. Material for sequencing was naive CD4+ T cells sorted from blood. The subset here: CD45RA+ positively selected. This receptor was identified in a young man in good health. The rearrangement links TRBV30 to TRBJ2-3; D gene uncertain. The CDR3 nucleotides are TGTGCCTGGAGCCCCCTGGGAGATACGCAGTATTTT. This encodes CAWSPLGDTQYF.